The 23 T cell receptor beta chains listed next were all sequenced from one sample in a study of T cells after yellow fever vaccination. TCRdb used MiXCR to reprocess the 5' RACE reads, holding one entry per CDR3 protein. The sample yields hundreds of thousands of distinct CDR3 sequences, around 12% seen once. Sample: CD4+ T cells sorted from PBMCs, taken 15 days after the yellow fever booster vaccination. The receptors were sampled from a young man who received the YFV17D yellow fever vaccine.

J is TRBJ2-3 and V is TRBV5-1; a weak D match, TRBD1 (5 bases). This CDR3 has 17 residues. Trimming took 1 base from V and 0 from J, leaving 15 bases between them. The V gene's germline CDR1 is SGHRS and CDR2 YFSETQ. The CDR3: CASSLWGSARSTDTQYF. CDR3 bases: TGCGCCAGCAGCTTGTGGGGCAGTGCGAGGAGCACAGATACGCAGTATTTT.

The rearrangement uses TRBV7-2 and TRBJ2-5, with 12 nucleotides matching TRBD2. This CDR3 contains 15 residues. V shed 2 bases, J shed 4 bases, and the junction held 2 bases outside the gene matches. CDR1 is SGHTA and CDR2 is FQGNSA in the germline V gene. The CDR3 is CASSLLAGGPETQYF. The CDR3 DNA follows: TGTGCCAGCAGCTTACTAGCGGGGGGGCCAGAGACCCAGTACTTC.

CDR3 amino acids: CASRTYGTTYEQYV. The CDR3 bases are TGTGCCAGCAGAACCTACGGGACTACCTACGAGCAGTACGTC. The V gene is TRBV6-2 or TRBV6-3, the J gene TRBJ2-7; 7 positions match TRBD2. The CDR3 sequence is 14 residues long. V shed 6 bases, J shed 2 bases, and the junction held 7 bases outside the gene matches. In germline, CDR1 is MNHEY, CDR2 SVGEGT.

This clonotype showed up just a few times. V is TRBV25-1 and J is TRBJ1-2; no clear D. The germline V and J ends were trimmed by 2 bases and 5 bases, with 15 bases remaining between them. This CDR3 is 15 amino acids long. Germline assignment: CDR1 MGHDK and CDR2 SYGVNS. For the CDR3, the DNA is TGTGCCAGCAGTGAACGAGGCAGGCCCACATATGGCTACACCTTC. This encodes CASSERGRPTYGYTF.

This clonotype showed up just a few times. The chain carries TRBV24-1 and TRBJ2-2; TRBD1 matches 8 bases. Germline values: CDR1 KGHDR, CDR2 SFDVKD. The CDR3 consists of 16 residues. J lost 5 bases, V lost 0 bases, and 4 bases had no gene match. Here the CDR3 reads CATSDLQQGATGELFF. CDR3 coding DNA: TGTGCCACCAGTGATTTGCAGCAGGGGGCAACCGGGGAGCTGTTTTTT.

This clonotype was counted between two and nine times. This chain connects TRBV5-1 to TRBJ1-3, with D perhaps matching TRBD1 (5 bases). CDR3 size: 17 residues. Germline CDR1 is SGHRS and CDR2 is YFSETQ. V shed 5 bases and J shed 0 bases, with 18 bases lying between them. CDR3 protein: CASREGPTIFSGNTIYF. The DNA of the CDR3 is TGCGCCAGCAGGGAGGGACCGACGATCTTCTCTGGAAACACCATATATTTT. Drawing the rest from reference TRBV5-1 and TRBJ1-3, the complete variable domain is KAGVTQTPRYLIKTRGQQVTLSCSPISGHRSVSWYQQTPGQGLQFLFEYFSETQRNKGNFPGRFSGRQFSNSRSEMNVSTLELGDSALYLCASREGPTIFSGNTIYFGEGSWLTVV.

There are a few counts of this clonotype. CDR3 sequence reads: CSARDGQENNSPLHF. The CDR3 nucleotides read TGCAGTGCTAGGGACGGACAGGAAAATAATTCACCCCTCCACTTT. This chain uses TRBV20-1 with TRBJ1-6; 7 positions match TRBD1. This CDR3 is built from 15 residues. Germline lookup yields CDR1 DFQATT and CDR2 SNEGSKA (reference sequence). V shed 3 bases, J shed 5 bases, and the junction held 7 bases outside the gene matches.

The chain has TRBV6-5 and TRBJ2-2, with D tentatively TRBD2 (6 bases). From germline, CDR1 is MNHEY and CDR2 SVGAGI. The V and J ends lost 5 bases and 6 bases respectively, with 13 bases between them. CDR3 length equals 14 residues. The CDR3 is CASSGNGEAGELFF. CDR3 DNA: TGTGCCAGCAGTGGCAACGGGGAGGCCGGGGAGCTGTTTTTT.

J is TRBJ2-1 and V is TRBV27; D possibly corresponds to TRBD1 (6 bases). With 8 bases removed from V and 4 bases from J, the gap between germline ends came to 12 bases. This CDR3 has 13 amino acids. The germline gives CDR1 MNHEY, CDR2 SMNVEV (reference sequence). This chain's CDR3 is CASWLQGYNEQFF. The DNA for the CDR3 is TGTGCCAGCTGGTTACAGGGTTACAATGAGCAGTTCTTC.

The V call is TRBV24-1, the J call TRBJ2-3; D remains ambiguous. Trimming pared 0 bases from V and 7 bases from J, leaving 10 bases between. The length of the CDR3 is 14 residues. Germline CDR1 KGHDR, CDR2 SFDVKD. CDR3 in DNA: TGTGCCACCAGTGATTTGTTCCGCCCCTATACGCAGTATTTT. The encoded protein is CATSDLFRPYTQYF.

This clonotype was seen a handful of times. V gene TRBV7-9 combines with J gene TRBJ2-6; TRBD1 matches at 10 bases. Germline-derived CDR1 and CDR2 are SEHNR and FQNEAQ (reference sequence). Trimming at V came to 6 bases and at J to 3 bases, leaving 8 bases not matched to a gene. This CDR3 contains 17 residues. The CDR3 here is CASRSTGGSIGANVLTF. In nucleotides, the CDR3 is TGTGCCAGCAGGTCGACAGGGGGCTCCATTGGGGCCAACGTCCTGACTTTC.

The rearrangement uses TRBV10-3 and TRBJ1-4, with 8 nucleotides matching TRBD1. Germline V CDR1 and CDR2: ENHRY, SYGVKD. CDR3 size: 14 residues. V shed 6 bases, J shed 8 bases, and the junction held 8 bases outside the gene matches. CDR3 DNA sequence: TGTGCCATCAGGAAACAGGGGGTAGAGGAAAAACTGTTTTTT. This encodes CAIRKQGVEEKLFF.

The rearrangement uses TRBV10-2 and TRBJ1-6, with a weak D call TRBD1 (6 bases). Germline V gives CDR1 WSHSY, CDR2 SAAADI. The CDR3 runs to 15 residues. V lost 8 bases to trimming and J lost 8 bases, with 19 bases between them. CDR3 amino acids: CASCHVGGVYSPLHF. CDR3 DNA sequence: TGCGCCAGCTGCCATGTAGGGGGAGTATATTCACCCCTCCACTTT.

This clonotype has a handful of counts. The V and J genes are TRBV5-1 and TRBJ2-4, with 10 bases identical to TRBD1. CDR1 and CDR2 from the germline V gene are SGHRS and YFSETQ. The length of the CDR3 is 19 residues. V lost 0 bases, J lost 6 bases, and 15 bases stayed unmatched. CDR3 bases: TGCGCCAGCAGCTTGGGGACAGGGGGTTCCCTGGGAGGTGGAAACATTCAGTACTTC. It specifies CASSLGTGGSLGGGNIQYF.

V and J are TRBV14 and TRBJ2-1, with a weak D call TRBD2 (5 bases). The V gene lost 1 base and the J gene lost 3 bases, with 10 bases spanning the gap. In germline, CDR1 is SGHDN, CDR2 FVKESK. The CDR3 has 15 amino acids. The CDR3 coding sequence is TGTGCCAGCAGCCAAGCCCGGGGAAACTACAATGAGCAGTTCTTC. Encoded protein: CASSQARGNYNEQFF.

In this sample, this clonotype turned up a few times. The CDR3 loop is CASSAGNTGGYTF. The CDR3 coding sequence is TGTGCCAGCAGTGCAGGGAATACTGGTGGCTACACCTTC. The chain recombines TRBV6-4 with TRBJ1-2; weak D call: TRBD1 (5 bases). Germline assignment: CDR1 MRHNA and CDR2 SNTAGT. Between the trimmed V and J ends, which lost 4 bases and 7 bases, there was a span of 13 bases. The CDR3 is made up of 13 amino acids.

This clonotype was counted only a few times. The chain uses TRBV4-1 and TRBJ1-2, with D possibly being TRBD1 (5 bases). The germline V gene has CDR1 MGHRA and CDR2 YSYEKL. V was shortened by 2 bases and J by 7 bases, with 14 bases between the two germline ends. The CDR3 is made up of 14 amino acids. The CDR3 protein is CASSQRDGSIGYTF. The CDR3 DNA sequence: TGCGCCAGCAGCCAAAGGGACGGGAGTATTGGCTACACCTTC.

This clonotype has more than one count but fewer than ten. The CDR3 DNA sequence: TGCAGTGCTAAGGACCGGCCTTTTAGCAATCAGCCCCAGCATTTT. It yields the protein CSAKDRPFSNQPQHF. The rearrangement uses TRBV20-1 and TRBJ1-5; D unresolved. The CDR3 runs to 15 residues. V lost 4 bases to trimming and J lost 0 bases, with 13 bases between them. Germline CDR1 and CDR2: DFQATT and SNEGSKA (reference sequence).

CDR3 coding DNA: TGTGCCAGCAGCCAAGATATCAACGGGGAGCTGTTTTTT. Its protein is CASSQDINGELFF. The genes are TRBV14 and TRBJ2-2; unclear D gene. Germline-derived CDR1 and CDR2 are SGHDN and FVKESK. This CDR3 has 13 residues. Between the trimmed V and J ends, which lost 0 bases and 7 bases, there was a span of 6 bases.

The rearrangement uses TRBV10-3 and TRBJ1-6, with 8 nucleotides matching TRBD1. Germline-derived CDR1 and CDR2 are ENHRY and SYGVKD. The CDR3 extends over 15 amino acids. With V trimmed by 4 bases and J by 10 bases, 9 bases remained unmatched. The CDR3 protein is CAISAAGGRESPLHF. In nucleotides, the CDR3 is TGTGCCATCAGTGCCGCAGGGGGCAGGGAGTCACCCCTCCACTTT.

The chain uses TRBV18 and TRBJ2-5; D ambiguous. Trimming removed 0 bases at V and 5 bases at J, with 7 bases between. From germline, CDR1 is KGHSH and CDR2 LQKENI. The CDR3 runs to 13 residues. The CDR3 bases are TGTGCCAGCTCACCACCGATGGGGGAGACCCAGTACTTC. It codes for CASSPPMGETQYF.

This clonotype was detected only a few times. This chain links TRBV25-1 with TRBJ2-6; D is perhaps TRBD1 (6 bases). The CDR3 extends over 17 amino acids. The V and J ends lost 3 bases and 0 bases respectively, with 12 bases between them. CDR1 and CDR2 (germline): MGHDK, SYGVNS. The CDR3 DNA is TGTGCCAGCAGTGATCCACAGGGAAGCTCTGGGGCCAACGTCCTGACTTTC. It codes for CASSDPQGSSGANVLTF.

The chain is built from TRBV12-3 or TRBV12-4 and TRBJ2-2; maybe TRBD2 (5 bases). This CDR3 is built from 14 residues. V was pared by 6 bases and J by 6 bases, with 14 bases between. The chain's CDR3 is CASRFGLLPGELFF. In DNA form, the CDR3 reads TGTGCCAGCAGATTTGGACTCTTGCCCGGGGAGCTGTTTTTT.